This TCR beta chain was sequenced during a study of blood T cell repertoires in COVID-19. In the study overall: Specimens from acute and convalescent COVID-19 originated in the United States, Italy and Spain. The analysed material was cDNA or gDNA that came from T cells, B-cell-depleted T cells, or PBMCs.

As originally analysed: By means of reference gene primer amplification, nucleated cell counts were estimated. Repertoires were generated with immunoSEQ multiplex PCR, while TCRdb's copy carries only in-frame clones and drops some. The DNA was the basis for D and trimming; V, J and clone size are from that table. Here the sample spans over 250,000 clones, roughly 85% being singletons. V lost 2 bases and J lost 4; bases outside the gene matches: 2. Germline-derived CDR1 and CDR2 are SGHTA and FQGNSA. The CDR3 has 13 amino acids. This clone appeared a single time. This sequence originates from a human donor in a cohort sampled during active COVID-19. The chain carries TRBV7-2 and TRBJ2-7, with 7 positions matching TRBD2. Sequencing used peripheral blood. The chain's CDR3 is CASSLREAYEQYF. The CDR3 DNA sequence: TGTGCCAGCAGCTTACGGGAGGCTTACGAGCAGTACTTC. Together with reference TRBV7-2 and TRBJ2-7, the CDR3 gives the full variable domain: GAGVSQSPSNKVTEKGKDVELRCDPISGHTALYWYRQSLGQGLEFLIYFQGNSAPDKSGLPSDRFSAERTGGSVSTLTIQRTQQEDSAVYLCASSLREAYEQYFGPGTRLTVT.